One and the same sample provided the 3 T cell receptor beta chains below, sequenced in a study of graft-versus-host responses after intestinal transplantation. The antigens these receptors bind are not known. This table comes from immunoSEQ multiplex PCR, and its TCRdb copy is limited to in-frame clones, with some not included. The sample contains over 100,000 clones, approximately 92% of which appear only once. The specimen comprised unstimulated CD4+ T cells sorted from spleen or lymph node cells, sampled before transplant. These receptors were collected from a human donor who was the organ donor for an intestinal transplant.

The chain is built from TRBV12-2 and TRBJ2-7; the D call TRBD2 from the table was never checked on the DNA. TRBV12-2 is reported as a pseudogene. This CDR3 spans 16 amino acids. CDR3 residues: CASRLGDLAGGAEQYF. The CDR3 DNA is TGTGCAAGTCGCTTAGGGGACCTAGCGGGAGGAGCCGAGCAGTACTTC.

The rearrangement links TRBV2 to TRBJ2-5, with D tentatively TRBD1 or TRBD2 (6 bases each). Germline V lookup: CDR1 SNHLY, CDR2 FYNNEI. The CDR3 runs to 14 residues. V lost 3 bases and J 5 bases, leaving 13 bases between the germline ends. For the CDR3, the DNA is TGTGCCAGCAGTGACAACGGGGGCGGTGAGACCCAGTACTTC. The encoded protein is CASSDNGGGETQYF.

This clone was observed a few times. The chain employs TRBV11-1 and TRBJ2-3, with TRBD2 identical over 9 bases. The CDR3 has 16 residues. Germline values: CDR1 SGHAT, CDR2 FQDESV (reference sequence). V shed 1 base, J shed 0 bases, and the junction held 2 bases outside the gene matches. The CDR3 sequence is CASSLEAGGSTDTQYF. DNA of the CDR3: TGTGCCAGCAGCTTAGAAGCGGGAGGAAGCACAGATACGCAGTATTTT.